One T cell receptor (beta chain) is described in this entry. It has no known antigen specificity. No base quality information exists; no much larger clone differs at one position. The data derive from a study of human T cells and chemical hapten exposure (dated by TCRdb to the early 2020s). For the wider study: For sensitization, 2% DPC in acetone was applied to an approximately 2 cm by approximately 2 cm area of upper inner arm skin. Patch tests used Finn chambers with 0.01% DPC on the upper back, scored after 6 days by International Contact Dermatitis Research Group standards. Most of the patients in the cohort were female, and the cohort covered alopecia areata with under or over 50% scalp involvement, alopecia totalis and alopecia universalis. Nearly 30 alopecia patients provided blood for TCR sequencing at one to four time points (pre-sensitization, 2, 6 and 24 weeks). Patient blood was sampled pre-sensitization (week 0) and at 2, 6 and about 24 weeks after DPC sensitization. The study tracked peripheral blood TCR repertoire changes in vivo during primary and secondary sensitization to the hapten diphenylcyclopropenone (DPC) in alopecia patients. Weekly therapeutic DPC doses were additionally applied to the scalp of patients throughout the roughly 23-week study period. Libraries were pooled for sequencing, and variation in per-sample TCR yields was attributed mainly to small differences in library volumes within the pool. Here is what the overall study found, with its caveats: Alopecia, a presumed autoimmune disease, was present in all patients, so the immune response of the patients might differ from that of healthy individuals. The number of TCRs above 1 in 1000 frequency did not change with DPC sensitization; there was no evidence of global repertoire structure alterations. Significantly more large CDR3 similarity clusters were formed by expanded TCRs than by pre-sensitization or healthy control sets, consistent with antigen-driven responses. After repeated subsampling, changes were observed in the strength of the expansion versus patch-test correlation and in the threshold at which the correlation became significant. A positive correlation was found between the number of PT1 expanded TCRs and patch test score, with significance reached at thresholds 8, 16 and 32 but not 4.

What the time point label conveys for this sample: patch test 1, 2 weeks after DPC sensitization. The label giving this sample's treatment or condition can be read as: therapeutic diphenylcyclopropenone sensitization with weekly scalp DPC. At every patch-test visit, the blood draw took place before the patch test was put on. To be eligible, patients had to be aged 18 to 70, diagnosed with alopecia and judged suitable for DPC therapy, while pregnant patients were excluded. Total RNA was extracted from unfractionated whole blood that had been collected in Tempus Blood RNA tubes. The library was prepared using RACE. Instrument used: NextSeq 500. During library preparation, unique molecular identifiers were attached to individual cDNA molecules so that TCRs could be counted in a quantitative, reproducible way. Both TCR alpha and TCR beta chains were sequenced from each blood RNA sample. As for the authors' bioinformatics: A median of approximately 96,000 TCRs per sample was observed, with a range of about 20,000 to 690,600. The Decombinator software suite was used to annotate the V, J and CDR3 of the TCR reads. For PS versus PT1 abundance plots, all samples were subsampled to the same number of TCRs (28,000). Expanded TCRs were defined as absent before sensitization and observed at least eight times at the 2-week time point. TCRdb passed the public sequencing reads through fastp at Q25 and MiXCR, retaining productive beta sequences. Each CDR3 protein appears once, grouped with its most common genes and DNA. TCRdb's processing, not the authors' own work, is the source of the V and J calls. This sample comprises fewer than 100,000 distinct CDR3 sequences, under 15% of them detected only once. The top ten constitute over 2% of the sample.

The CDR3 spans 17 residues, from the cysteine through the phenylalanine. Only the CDR3 DNA stays, 51 bases, in frame from base 1. V was cut back by 5 bases and J by 4 bases, leaving a gap of 20 bases between them. From the germline V gene, CDR1 is KGHSH and CDR2 is LQKENI. In this chain, TRBV18 is recombined with TRBJ2-2; the D gene could be either TRBD1 or TRBD2, each agreeing at 5 bases. This sequence originates from a woman between 40 and 55 years old with alopecia areata. Some clones in this sample may be carry-over from other donors' samples. Specimen: whole blood, collected in connection with sensitization to the hapten diphenylcyclopropenone (DPC). The CDR3 protein: CASSNGARGASTGELFF. The sequenced DNA: TGTGCCAGCTCAAACGGGGCTAGGGGCGCGAGCACCGGGGAGCTGTTTTTT.